These T cell receptor beta chains were read from a single sample in a study of cytotoxic CD8 clonotypes in ibrutinib-treated CLL. The repertoire was sequenced with immunoSEQ multiplex PCR; TCRdb's copy has only in-frame clones and lacks some. The sample holds fewer than 100,000 clones, 85% to 90% seen once. The material was PBMCs, obtained before ibrutinib treatment. All receptors derive from a human donor with chronic lymphocytic leukemia. CDR3s include the opening cysteine and the closing phenylalanine or tryptophan. The D gene is left open where the match is weak. Clone size is stated in some rows and not others, as once, few, many or a class when expanded.

v_call	clone_size	d_call	j_call	cdr3_nt	cdr3_aa
TRBV7-3	NA	NA	TRBJ2-3	TGTGCCAGCAGCCCTCAGGCAGGGGCAGATACGCAGTATTTT	CASSPQAGADTQYF
TRBV29-1	NA	TRBD1	TRBJ2-7	TGCAGCGTTGCTGCCCCGACGCGGGACAGGTTTTCGTACGAGCAGTACTTC	CSVAAPTRDRFSYEQYF
TRBV9	NA	TRBD2	TRBJ2-2	TGTGCCAGCAGCGTAGGACTAGCGGGAGAGAACACCGGGGAGCTGTTTTTT	CASSVGLAGENTGELFF
TRBV11-2	NA	TRBD1	TRBJ2-7	TGTGCCAGCAGCTCGGACAGGGAGGTCTACGAGCAGTACTTC	CASSSDREVYEQYF
TRBV27	NA	TRBD1	TRBJ2-7	TGTGCCAGCAGTTTAAAGACAGGGGCCTACGAGCAGTACTTC	CASSLKTGAYEQYF
TRBV2	NA	NA	TRBJ2-1	TGTGCCAGCTACAGGGTTGGGGGTGAGCAGTTCTTC	CASYRVGGEQFF
TRBV28	NA	NA	TRBJ2-7	TGTGCCAGCAGAGGGGGACCCTACGAGCAGTACTTC	CASRGGPYEQYF
TRBV10-3	few	TRBD2	TRBJ2-2	TGTGCCATCAGTGTAACTAGCGGGAGTATCAACACCGGGGAGCTGTTTTTT	CAISVTSGSINTGELFF
TRBV28	NA	NA	TRBJ2-3	TGTGCCAGCAGTCGGGAAAGGGGCACAGATACGCAGTATTTT	CASSRERGTDTQYF
TRBV2	NA	NA	TRBJ1-2	TGTGCCAGCAGTGTATCGCCGGAGTATGGCTACACCTTC	CASSVSPEYGYTF
TRBV28	NA	NA	TRBJ1-1	TGTGCCAGCAGTCCCACGTTAGGGGGCACTGAAGCTTTCTTT	CASSPTLGGTEAFF
TRBV13	once	NA	TRBJ2-1	TGTGCCAGCAGTCCTGCAGGCAAAAGAGACGAGCAGTTCTTC	CASSPAGKRDEQFF
TRBV9	NA	NA	TRBJ2-7	TGTGCCAGCAGCGTAGCGGGAGACGACTACGAGCAGTACTTC	CASSVAGDDYEQYF
TRBV5-1	NA	NA	TRBJ2-7	TGCGCCAGCAGCGAAGGGCTCCCGGGGCCCGAGCAGTACTTC	CASSEGLPGPEQYF
TRBV30	NA	TRBD1	TRBJ1-2	TGTGCCGGGAAAAACAGGGGTATTAACTATGGCTACACCTTC	CAGKNRGINYGYTF
TRBV6-5	NA	TRBD1	TRBJ1-2	TGTGCCAGCAGTTACCTTGACAGGGCCGGTGGCTACACCTTC	CASSYLDRAGGYTF
TRBV18	NA	NA	TRBJ1-1	TGTGCCAGCTCATCGACCGTCGAGAACACTGAAGCTTTCTTT	CASSSTVENTEAFF
TRBV6-5	NA	NA	TRBJ2-7	TGTGCCAGCGCAACCGGGACGGGACCCTACGAGCAGTACTTC	CASATGTGPYEQYF
TRBV5-1	NA	NA	TRBJ1-2	TGCGCCAGCAGCTTGGTTGGGGATAACTATGGCTACACCTTC	CASSLVGDNYGYTF
TRBV16	NA	NA	TRBJ2-5	TGTGCCAGCAGCCAATTCTTGGAGACCCAGTACTTC	CASSQFLETQYF
TRBV5-1	NA	TRBD2	TRBJ2-2	TGCGCCAGCAGCTTAATACTAGCGGGCCATGACGGGGAGCTGTTTTTT	CASSLILAGHDGELFF
TRBV5-4	NA	NA	TRBJ1-1	TGTGCCAGCAGCTCGACTGTGAACACTGAAGCTTTCTTT	CASSSTVNTEAFF
TRBV9	NA	TRBD1	TRBJ2-5	TGTGCCAGCAGCGTAGATGGCAGGGGGCCAGAGACCCAGTACTTC	CASSVDGRGPETQYF
TRBV9	NA	TRBD1	TRBJ1-3	TGTGCCAGCAGCTTCGGACAGGGGGCGTTGGGAAACACCATATATTTT	CASSFGQGALGNTIYF
TRBV6-5	NA	NA	TRBJ1-2	TGTGCCAGCCGAACAAAAAAACTTGGCTACACCTTC	CASRTKKLGYTF
TRBV19	NA	NA	TRBJ1-1	TGTGCCACGGGGGCGTTCACTGAAGCTTTCTTT	CATGAFTEAFF
TRBV5-1	NA	NA	TRBJ1-5	TGCGCCAGCAGCTTGGCCGGGAATAGCAATCAGCCCCAGCATTTT	CASSLAGNSNQPQHF
TRBV2	NA	TRBD2	TRBJ2-1	TGTGCCAGCAGAGTACGACTAGCGGAGAGCTCCTACAATGAGCAGTTCTTC	CASRVRLAESSYNEQFF
TRBV19	NA	NA	TRBJ2-3	TGTGCCAGTAGTATAGCTTACGGGACAGATACGCAGTATTTT	CASSIAYGTDTQYF
TRBV7-6	NA	NA	TRBJ2-5	TGTGCCAGCAGCTTAGGATCCAGGCCGAATCGGACCCAGTACTTC	CASSLGSRPNRTQYF
TRBV19	once	NA	TRBJ1-3	TGTGCCAGTAGGCTCCCGGGGGCAGGGGCTGGAAACACCATATATTTT	CASRLPGAGAGNTIYF
TRBV19	few	NA	TRBJ1-1	TGTGCCAGTCAAGGCAGGGAGAGACACACTGAAGCTTTCTTT	CASQGRERHTEAFF
TRBV9	NA	TRBD2	TRBJ2-1	TGTGCCAGCAGCGTAGGCGGGAGGGACTACAATGAGCAGTTCTTC	CASSVGGRDYNEQFF
TRBV2	NA	TRBD1	TRBJ1-2	TGTGCCAGCAGTGAAAACCGACAGGGGGCGATCTATGGCTACACCTTC	CASSENRQGAIYGYTF
TRBV7-2	NA	NA	TRBJ2-5	TGTGCCAGCAGCCCCCAGGGGGGACTAGGAGAGACCCAGTACTTC	CASSPQGGLGETQYF
TRBV18	once	NA	TRBJ2-5	TGTGCCAGCTCACCATCAATTCCGGGTCTGAAGACCCAGTACTTC	CASSPSIPGLKTQYF
TRBV9	NA	NA	TRBJ2-6	TGTGCCAGCAGCATTGGTTCTGGGGCCAACGTCCTGACTTTC	CASSIGSGANVLTF
TRBV29-1	NA	NA	TRBJ1-1	TGCAGCGTTGAAGAGTCGGGGATGAACACTGAAGCTTTCTTT	CSVEESGMNTEAFF
TRBV7-3	NA	TRBD2	TRBJ2-1	TGTGCCAGCAGCTTAAGTTCTAGCGGGAGAGGAAATGAGCAGTTCTTC	CASSLSSSGRGNEQFF
TRBV21-1	NA	NA	TRBJ1-5	TGTGCCAGCAGCAAAGTCCTCGGTGCCTTAGGGACAGAAGAACGCAATCAGCCCCAGCATTTT	CASSKVLGALGTEERNQPQHF
TRBV25-1	NA	TRBD2	TRBJ2-1	TGTGCCACCGGGACTAGCGGGACCAATGAGCAGTTCTTC	CATGTSGTNEQFF
TRBV19	NA	TRBD2	TRBJ2-1	TGTGCCAGTAGTAATATAGCGGGATATACCAATGAGCAGTTCTTC	CASSNIAGYTNEQFF
TRBV11-1	NA	TRBD1	TRBJ1-2	TGTGCCAGCAGCCCCGGGACAGGGTACGGCTACACCTTC	CASSPGTGYGYTF
TRBV4-1	NA	TRBD2	TRBJ2-3	TGCGCCAGCAGCTGGTCGTACGGGGGGACAGATACGCAGTATTTT	CASSWSYGGTDTQYF
TRBV2	NA	NA	TRBJ2-2	TGTGCCAGCAGTGATGTAACGGGAAGCACCGGGGAGCTGTTTTTT	CASSDVTGSTGELFF